These 12 T cell receptor beta chains originate from one sample sequenced in a study of CD8 T cells in Susac syndrome. About 0.5 to 1 ug RNA was reverse transcribed with random hexamers. One entry per CDR3 protein results from TCRdb running MiXCR on the immunoSEQ multiplex PCR reads. Of around 120,000 distinct CDR3 sequences detected, approximately 93% appear once; the ten largest clones hold around 0.085%. Sequencing input: CD4+ T cells from PBMCs. The origin of the receptors is a human donor with multiple sclerosis.

This chain links TRBV20-1 with TRBJ2-3; possibly TRBD2 for D (5 bases). The CDR3 spans 14 residues. Germline-derived CDR1 and CDR2 are DFQATT and SNEGSKA (reference sequence). V gave up 7 bases and J gave up 0 bases, with 14 bases separating them. The CDR3 DNA sequence: TGCAGTGTATTCGGGGAGCCAAGCACAGATACGCAGTATTTT. Translating gives CSVFGEPSTDTQYF.

The rearrangement links TRBV12-3 or TRBV12-4 to TRBJ1-1; TRBD1 is a possible D gene (6 bases). The V end lost 6 bases, the J end lost 8 bases, and 16 bases lay between the germline ends. The CDR3 is 13 residues long. The CDR3 reads CASSRVEGTEAFF. The CDR3, as DNA: TGTGCCAGCAGCCGAGTAGAAGGGACAGAAGCTTTCTTT.

V usage is TRBV7-2 and J usage is TRBJ1-1, with TRBD1 matching 9 bases. V was pared by 5 bases and J by 10 bases, with 8 bases of the junction left unmatched. The CDR3 loop spans 13 amino acids. Germline CDR1 is SGHTA and CDR2 is FQGNSA. The CDR3 region has the DNA TGTGCCAGCAGCGGAGGGACAGGGAACGGAGCTTTCTTT. Its translation: CASSGGTGNGAFF.

The genes are TRBV7-2 and TRBJ1-2; TRBD1 matches 8 bases. Trimming took 5 bases from V and 6 from J; bases not matched to a gene: 8. The CDR3 totals 14 residues. Looked up from germline, CDR1 is SGHTA and CDR2 is FQGNSA. The CDR3 nucleotides are TGTGCCAGCAGCCACCAGGGGGCGCTTGATGGCTACACCTTC. Protein sequence: CASSHQGALDGYTF. The complete variable domain, with remaining parts taken from reference TRBV7-2 and TRBJ1-2, reads GAGVSQSPSNKVTEKGKDVELRCDPISGHTALYWYRQSLGQGLEFLIYFQGNSAPDKSGLPSDRFSAERTGGSVSTLTIQRTQQEDSAVYLCASSHQGALDGYTFGSGTRLTVV.

V and J are TRBV15 and TRBJ2-2, with no clear D. Germline V gives CDR1 LNHNV, CDR2 YYDKDF (reference sequence). V was shortened by 5 bases and J by 6 bases, with 16 bases between the two germline ends. The CDR3 spans 15 residues. As DNA, the CDR3 is TGTGCCACCAGCGTATCCTTCCAGGTCCCCGGGGAGCTGTTTTTT. Amino acids: CATSVSFQVPGELFF. Full variable domain (rest looked up from reference TRBV15 and TRBJ2-2): DAMVIQNPRYQVTQFGKPVTLSCSQTLNHNVMYWYQQKSSQAPKLLFHYYDKDFNNEADTPDNFQSRRPNTSFCFLDIRSPGLGDTAMYLCATSVSFQVPGELFFGEGSRLTVL.

The CDR3 loop is CSASNSAGGGLQETQYF. DNA for the CDR3: TGCAGTGCTAGTAATAGCGCGGGCGGGGGTCTGCAAGAGACCCAGTACTTC. The rearrangement links TRBV20-1 to TRBJ2-5; 7 positions match TRBD2. J was trimmed by 2 bases and V by 3 bases; bases with no gene match: 15. The CDR3 is made up of 17 amino acids. Per germline, CDR1 DFQATT and CDR2 SNEGSKA (reference sequence).

The V gene is TRBV3-1, the J gene TRBJ2-5; the D call may be TRBD1 or TRBD2 (5 bases each). V was cut by 2 bases and J by 7 bases, with 8 bases left in between. Per the germline V gene, CDR1 is LGHDT and CDR2 is YNNKEL (reference sequence). CDR3 length: 12 amino acids. The chain's CDR3 is CASSQRGVTQYF. The CDR3 DNA follows: TGTGCCAGCAGCCAACGAGGGGTGACCCAGTACTTC.

The chain employs TRBV5-1 and TRBJ2-5, with no clear D. Per the germline V gene, CDR1 is SGHRS and CDR2 is YFSETQ. Deletions cut 4 bases from V and 2 bases from J, with 9 bases between. The CDR3 has 13 amino acids. The chain's CDR3 is CASSPERQETQYF. CDR3 nucleotide sequence: TGCGCCAGCAGCCCGGAACGTCAAGAGACCCAGTACTTC.

The chain employs TRBV6-2 or TRBV6-3 and TRBJ2-5; 11 bases match TRBD2. The CDR3 sequence is 16 residues long. V was clipped by 8 bases and J by 5 bases; unmatched bases: 13. CDR1 and CDR2 (germline): MNHEY, SVGEGT. CDR3 loop: CASGLAGGPSEETQYF. In DNA form, the CDR3 reads TGTGCCAGCGGCTTAGCGGGGGGGCCTTCCGAGGAGACCCAGTACTTC.

This clonotype was seen only once. The genes are TRBV11-3 and TRBJ2-7; D is possibly TRBD2 (6 bases). V shed 6 bases and J shed 0 bases, with 12 bases lying between them. Germline CDR1 is SGHNT and CDR2 is YENEEA. The CDR3 is made up of 14 amino acids. CDR3 region: CASRGGGFSYEQYF. The CDR3 region has the DNA TGTGCCAGCAGGGGAGGAGGTTTCTCCTACGAGCAGTACTTC.

This chain joins TRBV20-1 and TRBJ2-5; D uncertain. The ends were cut back, 6 bases at V and 2 bases at J, with 13 bases in the middle. CDR3 length: 13 residues. Germline V CDR1 and CDR2: DFQATT, SNEGSKA (reference sequence). The CDR3 nucleotides read TGCAGTGCCCCCCTGGCTATGCAAGAGACCCAGTACTTC. This sequence encodes CSAPLAMQETQYF.

The V call is TRBV11-2, the J call TRBJ2-6; D is uncertain. V was cut by 3 bases and J by 1 base, with 7 bases left in between. In germline, CDR1 is SGHAT, CDR2 FQNNGV. This CDR3 has 15 residues. For the CDR3, the DNA is TGTGCCAGCAGCTTTAGGGATTCTGGGGCCAACGTCCTGACTTTC. It translates to CASSFRDSGANVLTF.